The 14 T cell receptor beta chains in this list originate from one sample, sequenced in a study of T cells after yellow fever vaccination. TCRdb ran MiXCR on the 5' RACE reads and lists one entry per CDR3 protein. The data contain about 96,000 distinct CDR3 sequences, roughly 9% of them singletons. This specimen was CD8+ T cells not binding an NS4B(214-222) dextramer, sorted from PBMCs, taken around 15 days after the first yellow fever vaccination. The receptors originated from a man between 18 and 29 years old who received the YFV17D yellow fever vaccine.

This clonotype appeared a few times. This sequence joins TRBV20-1 and TRBJ2-3; D unclear. CDR3 length: 15 residues. Germline V CDR1 and CDR2: DFQATT, SNEGSKA (reference sequence). Deletions cut 5 bases from V and 5 bases from J, with 20 bases between. Written as DNA, the CDR3 is TGCAGTGCTGTAGACCGTAATTGGATGGTAGATACGCAGTATTTT. This codes for CSAVDRNWMVDTQYF.

CDR3 DNA sequence: TGTGCCAGCAGCTTAGTTGGCGGGGTTGAGACCCAGTACTTC. Its translation is CASSLVGGVETQYF. This chain links TRBV7-2 with TRBJ2-5; D might be TRBD2 (6 bases). V dropped 1 base and J dropped 5 bases, with 11 bases sitting between them. The CDR3 contains 14 residues. From germline, CDR1 is SGHTA and CDR2 FQGNSA.

In its sample, this clonotype was seen a few times. This rearrangement joins TRBV7-9 to TRBJ2-7; 8 positions match TRBD2. The CDR3 loop spans 14 amino acids. The germline V gene encodes CDR1 SEHNR and CDR2 FQNEAQ (reference sequence). V was pared by 2 bases and J by 3 bases, with 3 bases of the junction left unmatched. DNA for the CDR3: TGTGCCAGCAGCTTACGGACTAGCAGCTACGAGCAGTACTTC. Translated: CASSLRTSSYEQYF.

This clonotype was seen more than once but under ten times. V usage is TRBV7-2 and J usage is TRBJ2-7; D is possibly TRBD1 (7 bases). Trimming cost V 5 bases and J 5 bases, with 16 bases left between them. The CDR3 totals 14 residues. In germline, CDR1 is SGHTA, CDR2 FQGNSA. The chain's CDR3 is CASSTHRGLNEQYF. In DNA, the CDR3 is TGTGCCAGCAGCACCCACAGGGGACTCAACGAGCAGTACTTC.

The J gene is TRBJ1-2, the V gene TRBV4-1; D ambiguous. V was pared by 5 bases and J by 3 bases, with 25 bases between. The CDR3 covers 18 residues. Looked up from germline, CDR1 is MGHRA and CDR2 is YSYEKL. CDR3 protein: CASSTPRYDLQTDYGYTF. The DNA for the CDR3 is TGCGCCAGCAGCACTCCAAGGTATGACCTTCAGACGGACTATGGCTACACCTTC.

This clonotype was seen many times. The chain is built from TRBV20-1 and TRBJ2-1, with 8 nucleotides matching TRBD1. The length of the CDR3 is 15 residues. Trimming removed 2 bases from V and 4 bases from J; junction bases left unmatched: 7. Germline values: CDR1 DFQATT, CDR2 SNEGSKA (reference sequence). CDR3 region: CSARSPGQAYNEQFF. The CDR3 DNA is TGCAGTGCTAGATCACCGGGACAGGCATACAATGAGCAGTTCTTC.

This clonotype occurred a few times. This chain joins TRBV9 and TRBJ2-1; TRBD1 matches at 12 bases. V was pared by 2 bases and J by 2 bases, with 11 bases of the junction left unmatched. The CDR3 is made up of 19 amino acids. Germline V gene sequence: CDR1 SGDLS, CDR2 YYNGEE. DNA of the CDR3: TGTGCCAGCAGCGTGGGGACAGGGGGCTCCTTCTTCACCTACAATGAGCAGTTCTTC. Translated: CASSVGTGGSFFTYNEQFF.

The gene calls are TRBV30 and TRBJ2-1; 10 nucleotides align to TRBD2. CDR1 is GTSNPN, CDR2 SVGIG, per germline (reference sequence). Trimming at V came to 8 bases and at J to 6 bases, leaving 7 bases not matched to a gene. The CDR3 sequence is 13 residues long. The CDR3 sequence: CALAGVPPNEQFF. As DNA, the CDR3 is TGTGCCCTAGCGGGAGTCCCCCCCAATGAGCAGTTCTTC.

The V gene is TRBV7-8, the J gene TRBJ2-7; D gene ambiguous. V lost 1 base, J lost 0 bases, and 7 bases lay in between. This CDR3 region has 14 residues. Germline V gene data show CDR1 as SGHVS and CDR2 as FQNEAQ. The CDR3 DNA follows: TGTGCCAGCAGCTTAGTTGGGTTCTCCTACGAGCAGTACTTC. Protein: CASSLVGFSYEQYF.

This clonotype was counted only a few times. The V and J genes are TRBV6-2 or TRBV6-3 and TRBJ2-1, with a weak D call TRBD2 (5 bases). The CDR3 length is 12 residues. V gave up 4 bases and J gave up 4 bases, with 5 bases separating them. Germline CDR1 and CDR2: MNHEY and SVGEGT. The chain's CDR3 is CASSWEYNEQFF. Written as DNA, the CDR3 is TGTGCCAGCAGTTGGGAGTACAATGAGCAGTTCTTC.

This clonotype was counted a few times. The chain couples TRBV6-1 to TRBJ2-1, with 7 bases fitting TRBD1. V lost 11 bases to trimming and J lost 2 bases; unmatched junction nucleotides: 6. The CDR3 covers 13 residues. Germline V lookup: CDR1 MNHNS, CDR2 SASEGT. The CDR3 reads CACGQGAYNEQFF. DNA of the CDR3: TGTGCCTGCGGCCAGGGGGCCTACAATGAGCAGTTCTTC.

The chain is built from TRBV27 and TRBJ1-5; 10 bases line up with TRBD1. CDR3 length: 15 amino acids. Germline CDR1 reads MNHEY; CDR2 reads SMNVEV (reference sequence). Losses at the gene ends were 5 bases for V and 6 bases for J; bases not matched to a gene: 7. The CDR3 spells CASSRGQGRGQPQHF. The CDR3 coding sequence is TGTGCCAGCAGTAGGGGACAGGGGAGGGGTCAGCCCCAGCATTTT.

V gene TRBV20-1 combines with J gene TRBJ1-6; D call uncertain. The germline CDR1 and CDR2 sequences are DFQATT and SNEGSKA (reference sequence). The CDR3 has 15 residues. V was shortened by 3 bases and J by 3 bases, with 12 bases between the two germline ends. The CDR3 DNA reads as TGCAGTGCTAGCCGCCGACCCTACTATAATTCACCCCTCCACTTT. Its protein is CSASRRPYYNSPLHF.

CDR3 amino acids: CASSLEGQGSETGELFF. The CDR3 DNA reads TGTGCCAGCAGCTTAGAGGGACAGGGATCTGAAACCGGGGAGCTGTTTTTT. The rearrangement links TRBV7-9 to TRBJ2-2; 9 bases match TRBD1. The length of the CDR3 is 17 residues. CDR1 is SEHNR, CDR2 FQNEAQ, per germline (reference sequence). V lost 1 base, J lost 5 bases, and 8 bases stayed unmatched.